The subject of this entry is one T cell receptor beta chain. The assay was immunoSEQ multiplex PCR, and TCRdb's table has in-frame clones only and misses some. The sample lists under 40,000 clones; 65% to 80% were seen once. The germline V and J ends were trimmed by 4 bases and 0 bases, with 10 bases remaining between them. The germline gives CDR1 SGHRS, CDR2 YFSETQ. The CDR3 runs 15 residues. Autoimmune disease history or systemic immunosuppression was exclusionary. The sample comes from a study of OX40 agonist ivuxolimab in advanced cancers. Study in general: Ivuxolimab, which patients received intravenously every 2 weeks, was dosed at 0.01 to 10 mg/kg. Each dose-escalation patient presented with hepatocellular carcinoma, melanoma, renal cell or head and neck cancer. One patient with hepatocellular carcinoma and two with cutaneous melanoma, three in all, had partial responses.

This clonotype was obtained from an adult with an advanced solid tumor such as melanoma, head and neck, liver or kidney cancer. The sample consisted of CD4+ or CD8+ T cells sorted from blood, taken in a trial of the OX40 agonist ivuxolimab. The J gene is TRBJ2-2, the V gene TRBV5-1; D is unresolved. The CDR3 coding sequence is TGCGCCAGCAGCGTCTCTATCACGAACACCGGGGAGCTGTTTTTT. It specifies CASSVSITNTGELFF.